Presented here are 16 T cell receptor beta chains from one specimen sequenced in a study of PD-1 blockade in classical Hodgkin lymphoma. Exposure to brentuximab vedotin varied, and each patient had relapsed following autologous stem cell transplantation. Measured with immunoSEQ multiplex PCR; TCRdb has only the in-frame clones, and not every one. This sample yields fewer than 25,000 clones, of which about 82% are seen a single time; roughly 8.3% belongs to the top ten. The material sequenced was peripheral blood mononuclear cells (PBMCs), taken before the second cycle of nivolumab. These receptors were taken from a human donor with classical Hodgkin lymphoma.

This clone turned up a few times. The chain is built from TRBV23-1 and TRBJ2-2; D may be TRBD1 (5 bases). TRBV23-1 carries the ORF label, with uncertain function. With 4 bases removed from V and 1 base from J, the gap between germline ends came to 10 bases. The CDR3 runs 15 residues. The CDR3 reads CASSPGWGNTGELFF. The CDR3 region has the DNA TGCGCCAGCAGTCCAGGGTGGGGGAACACCGGGGAGCTGTTTTTT.

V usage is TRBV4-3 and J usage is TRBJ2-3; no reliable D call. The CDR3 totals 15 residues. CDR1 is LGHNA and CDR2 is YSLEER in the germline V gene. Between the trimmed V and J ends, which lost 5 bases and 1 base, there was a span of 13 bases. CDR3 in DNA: TGCGCCAGCAGCTCTCAGGCCTTTCGCACAGATACGCAGTATTTT. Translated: CASSSQAFRTDTQYF.

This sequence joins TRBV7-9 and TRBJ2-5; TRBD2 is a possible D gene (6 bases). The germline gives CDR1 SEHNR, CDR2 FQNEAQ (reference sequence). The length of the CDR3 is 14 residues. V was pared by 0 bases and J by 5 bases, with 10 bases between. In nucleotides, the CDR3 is TGTGCCAGCAGCTTAGCGCGGGACGAGGAGACCCAGTACTTC. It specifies CASSLARDEETQYF.

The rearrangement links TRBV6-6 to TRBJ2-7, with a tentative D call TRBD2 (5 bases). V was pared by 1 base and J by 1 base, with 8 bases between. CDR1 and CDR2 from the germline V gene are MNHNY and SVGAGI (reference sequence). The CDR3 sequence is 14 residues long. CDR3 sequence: CASSYLRRSYEQYF. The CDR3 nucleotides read TGTGCCAGCAGTTACTTGAGGAGGTCCTACGAGCAGTACTTC.

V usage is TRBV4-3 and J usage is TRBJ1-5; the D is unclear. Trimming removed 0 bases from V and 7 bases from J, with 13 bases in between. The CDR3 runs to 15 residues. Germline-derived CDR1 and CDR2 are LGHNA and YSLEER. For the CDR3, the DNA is TGCGCCAGCAGCCAAGATGTGGGTCCCCGACAGCCCCAGCATTTT. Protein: CASSQDVGPRQPQHF.

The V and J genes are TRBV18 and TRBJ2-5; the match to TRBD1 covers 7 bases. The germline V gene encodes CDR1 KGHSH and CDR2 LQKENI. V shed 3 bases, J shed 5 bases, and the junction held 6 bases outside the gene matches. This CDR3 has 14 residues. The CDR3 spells CASSPNGQAETQYF. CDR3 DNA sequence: TGTGCCAGCTCACCCAACGGACAGGCGGAGACCCAGTACTTC.

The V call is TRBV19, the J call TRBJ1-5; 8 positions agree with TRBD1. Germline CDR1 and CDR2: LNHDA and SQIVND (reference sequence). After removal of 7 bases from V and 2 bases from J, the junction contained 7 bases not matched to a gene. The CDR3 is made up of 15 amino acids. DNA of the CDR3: TGTGCCAGTACCTCCGACAGGGGCTGCAATCAGCCCCAGCATTTT. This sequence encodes CASTSDRGCNQPQHF.

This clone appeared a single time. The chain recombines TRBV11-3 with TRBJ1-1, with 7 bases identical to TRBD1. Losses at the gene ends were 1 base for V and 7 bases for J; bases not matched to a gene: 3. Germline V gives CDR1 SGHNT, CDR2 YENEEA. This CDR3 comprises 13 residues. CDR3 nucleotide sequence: TGTGCCAGCAGCTTAGGTGGGGACAGTGAAGCTTTCTTT. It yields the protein CASSLGGDSEAFF. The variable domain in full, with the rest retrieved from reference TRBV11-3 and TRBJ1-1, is EAGVVQSPRYKIIEKKQPVAFWCNPISGHNTLYWYLQNLGQGPELLIRYENEEAVDDSQLPKDRFSAERLKGVDSTLKIQPAELGDSAVYLCASSLGGDSEAFFGQGTRLTVV.

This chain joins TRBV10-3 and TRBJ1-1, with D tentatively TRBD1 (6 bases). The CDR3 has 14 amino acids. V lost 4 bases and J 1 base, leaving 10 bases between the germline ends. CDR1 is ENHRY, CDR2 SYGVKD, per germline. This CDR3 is CAISGQGPNTEAFF. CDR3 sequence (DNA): TGTGCCATCAGTGGGCAGGGGCCGAACACTGAAGCTTTCTTT.

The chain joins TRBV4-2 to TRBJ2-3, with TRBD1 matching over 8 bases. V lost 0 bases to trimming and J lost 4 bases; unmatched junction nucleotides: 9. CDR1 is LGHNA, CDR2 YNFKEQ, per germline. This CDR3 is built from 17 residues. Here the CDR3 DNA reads TGTGCCAGCAGCCAAGAGGGGCAGGGGGCTTTGTCAGATACGCAGTATTTT. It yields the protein CASSQEGQGALSDTQYF.

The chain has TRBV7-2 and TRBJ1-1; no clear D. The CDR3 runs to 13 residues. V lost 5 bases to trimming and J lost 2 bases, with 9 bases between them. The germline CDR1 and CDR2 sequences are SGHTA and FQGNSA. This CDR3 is CASSQTVNTEAFF. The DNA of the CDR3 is TGTGCCAGCAGCCAGACGGTAAACACTGAAGCTTTCTTT.

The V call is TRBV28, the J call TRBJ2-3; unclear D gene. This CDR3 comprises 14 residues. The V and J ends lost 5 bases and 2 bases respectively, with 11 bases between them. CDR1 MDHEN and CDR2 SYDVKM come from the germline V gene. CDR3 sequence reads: CASSLGRSTDTQYF. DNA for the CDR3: TGTGCCAGCAGTCTCGGACGCTCCACAGATACGCAGTATTTT.

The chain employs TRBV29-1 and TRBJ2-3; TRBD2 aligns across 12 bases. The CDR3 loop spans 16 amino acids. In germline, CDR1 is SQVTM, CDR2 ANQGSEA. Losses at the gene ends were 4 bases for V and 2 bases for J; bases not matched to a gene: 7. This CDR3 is CSVGFLAGGITDTQYF. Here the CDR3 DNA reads TGCAGCGTTGGTTTTCTAGCGGGGGGGATCACAGATACGCAGTATTTT.

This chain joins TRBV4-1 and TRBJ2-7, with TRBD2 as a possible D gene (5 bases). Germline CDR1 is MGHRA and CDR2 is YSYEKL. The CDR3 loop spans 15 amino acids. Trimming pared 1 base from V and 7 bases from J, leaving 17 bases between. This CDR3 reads CASSQVQGPSGEQYF. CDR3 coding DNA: TGCGCCAGCAGCCAAGTGCAAGGGCCGTCGGGGGAGCAGTACTTC.

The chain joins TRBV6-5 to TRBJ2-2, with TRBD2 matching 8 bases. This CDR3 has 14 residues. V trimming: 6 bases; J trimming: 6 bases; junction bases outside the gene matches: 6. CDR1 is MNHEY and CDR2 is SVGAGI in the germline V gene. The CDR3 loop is CASRSGGAAGELFF. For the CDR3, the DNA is TGTGCCAGCAGATCGGGGGGGGCGGCCGGGGAGCTGTTTTTT.

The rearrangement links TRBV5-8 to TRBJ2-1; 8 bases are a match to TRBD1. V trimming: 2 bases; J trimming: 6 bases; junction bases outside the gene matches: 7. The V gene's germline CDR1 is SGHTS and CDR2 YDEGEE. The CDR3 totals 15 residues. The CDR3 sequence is CASSLGTGGGNEQFF. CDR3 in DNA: TGTGCCAGCAGCTTAGGGACAGGCGGAGGCAATGAGCAGTTCTTC.